Presented here are 21 T cell receptor beta chains from one specimen sequenced in a study of blood T cell repertoires in COVID-19 (dated by TCRdb to 2020 to 2022). Receptors were amplified or captured by the immunoSEQ multiplex PCR assay. TCRdb provides this immuneACCESS table in a form limited to in-frame rearrangements. Some clones are lacking; in checked studies, under half of them reflect an unresolved V gene, and why the rest are absent is not known. The sample contains approximately 160,000 clones, 80% of them found a single time. Approximately 6% of the sample is held by the ten biggest clonotypes. Sequenced input: PBMCs or T cells enriched from blood (not recorded which). Receptors originate from a man aged 35 to 55 who had recovered from COVID-19.

The chain has TRBV5-1 and TRBJ2-1, with TRBD2 matching 9 bases. V lost 4 bases, J lost 7 bases, and 9 bases stayed unmatched. The CDR3 runs 15 residues. The V gene's germline CDR1 is SGHRS and CDR2 YFSETQ. CDR3 DNA sequence: TGCGCCAGCAGCGTGGCGGGGGGGCTATCGAATGAGCAGTTCTTC. Translated: CASSVAGGLSNEQFF.

V gene TRBV30 combines with J gene TRBJ1-2; D remains ambiguous. The germline CDR1 and CDR2 sequences are GTSNPN and SVGIG (reference sequence). This CDR3 has 12 amino acids. Trimming left V 1 base short and J 2 bases short, with 5 bases between. The CDR3 protein is CAWSARNYGYTF. Here the CDR3 DNA reads TGTGCCTGGAGTGCGAGGAACTATGGCTACACCTTC.

The CDR3 region is CASSRDRGLTEAFF. The CDR3, as DNA: TGTGCCAGCAGTCGCGACAGGGGGCTCACTGAAGCTTTCTTT. This chain joins TRBV27 and TRBJ1-1, with 10 bases that match TRBD1. The junction had 4 bases not matched to a gene; V was cut back by 5 bases and J by 4 bases. CDR3 length: 14 residues. Germline V lookup: CDR1 MNHEY, CDR2 SMNVEV (reference sequence).

This chain links TRBV6-1 with TRBJ1-2; 7 positions agree with TRBD1. Germline V CDR1 and CDR2: MNHNS, SASEGT. This CDR3 has 13 residues. V lost 2 bases, J lost 7 bases, and 4 bases stayed unmatched. CDR3 nucleotide sequence: TGTGCCAGCAGTGAAAATAGGGGGCTTGGCTACACCTTC. It yields the protein CASSENRGLGYTF.

The rearrangement joins TRBV18 to TRBJ1-2; D might be TRBD1 (5 bases). Germline values: CDR1 KGHSH, CDR2 LQKENI. Trimming stripped 1 base from V and 6 bases from J, with 12 bases between. This CDR3 is built from 14 residues. The CDR3 sequence is CASSPLDVGDGYTF. The DNA of the CDR3 is TGTGCCAGCTCACCACTGGACGTAGGGGATGGCTACACCTTC.

The chain is built from TRBV18 and TRBJ2-7, with D possibly TRBD2 on 6 matching bases. Germline V CDR1 and CDR2: KGHSH, LQKENI. V lost 5 bases to trimming and J lost 5 bases, with 13 bases between them. CDR3 length: 13 amino acids. The CDR3 spells CASSFRAGHEQYV. As DNA, the CDR3 is TGTGCCAGCTCATTCCGAGCGGGCCACGAGCAGTACGTC.

This clone appeared once. This chain connects TRBV11-2 to TRBJ2-3; D possibly corresponds to TRBD2 (5 bases). V was clipped by 5 bases and J by 0 bases, with 12 bases between them. This CDR3 is built from 15 residues. The germline V gene has CDR1 SGHAT and CDR2 FQNNGV. In DNA, the CDR3 is TGTGCCAGCAGCCCTGTGGGGAGTAGCACAGATACGCAGTATTTT. Amino acids: CASSPVGSSTDTQYF.

The chain combines TRBV7-3 with TRBJ1-1; tentatively, D is TRBD1 (5 bases). Germline-derived CDR1 and CDR2 are SGHTA and FQGTGA. The CDR3 has 13 residues. Trimming removed 2 bases from V and 1 base from J, with 5 bases in between. CDR3 in amino acids: CASSLDRNTEAFF. CDR3 DNA sequence: TGTGCCAGCAGCTTAGACAGGAACACTGAAGCTTTCTTT.

This chain joins TRBV23-1 and TRBJ2-7; 10 bases are a match to TRBD1. TRBV23-1 counts as an open reading frame of uncertain function. This CDR3 region has 16 residues. V was clipped by 0 bases and J by 0 bases; unmatched bases: 2. CDR3 nucleotides: TGCGCCAGCAGTCAATCGGGACAGGGGCCCTCCTACGAGCAGTACGTC. This codes for CASSQSGQGPSYEQYV.

This chain joins TRBV15 and TRBJ2-2, with a tentative D call TRBD1 (7 bases). The CDR3 is made up of 15 amino acids. The V end was cut by 6 bases, the J end by 5 bases, with 16 bases between. Germline V lookup: CDR1 LNHNV, CDR2 YYDKDF (reference sequence). CDR3 sequence: CATSKGQAGTGELFF. The CDR3 DNA sequence: TGTGCCACCAGTAAAGGACAGGCGGGGACCGGGGAGCTGTTTTTT.

The V call is TRBV7-8, the J call TRBJ1-1; D might be TRBD1 (5 bases). This CDR3 has 15 residues. In germline, CDR1 is SGHVS, CDR2 FQNEAQ. Trimming pared 4 bases from V and 6 bases from J, leaving 18 bases between. The CDR3 region is CASSSRLSGVAEAFF. DNA for the CDR3: TGTGCCAGCAGCTCGAGGCTGTCGGGGGTCGCTGAAGCTTTCTTT.

This chain links TRBV30 with TRBJ1-6; D call uncertain. This CDR3 is 16 amino acids long. Germline V gene sequence: CDR1 GTSNPN, CDR2 SVGIG (reference sequence). Deletions cut 4 bases from V and 7 bases from J, with 20 bases between. The CDR3 sequence: CAWMGRKINLNSPLHF. The CDR3 nucleotides are TGTGCCTGGATGGGCAGGAAGATCAACCTCAATTCACCCCTCCACTTT.

The J gene is TRBJ1-1, the V gene TRBV6-5; D is undetermined. Germline V CDR1 and CDR2: MNHEY, SVGAGI. The V gene lost 5 bases and the J gene lost 5 bases, with 12 bases spanning the gap. This CDR3 contains 13 residues. This CDR3 is CASSLGPGTEAFF. DNA of the CDR3: TGTGCCAGCAGTCTAGGCCCGGGGACTGAAGCTTTCTTT.

The chain employs TRBV27 and TRBJ2-5; 14 bases match TRBD2. Per germline, CDR1 MNHEY and CDR2 SMNVEV (reference sequence). With 8 bases clipped from V and 5 bases from J, the junction kept 7 bases outside the gene matches. The CDR3 is made up of 15 amino acids. CDR3 DNA sequence: TGTGCCAGCCTCGGGACTAGCGGGGGTGATGAGACCCAGTACTTC. It yields the protein CASLGTSGGDETQYF.

The chain carries TRBV24-1 and TRBJ2-3, with 7 nucleotides matching TRBD1. Germline loops: CDR1 KGHDR, CDR2 SFDVKD. V shed 4 bases and J 4 bases; nucleotides not matched to a gene: 16. This CDR3 has 18 amino acids. The CDR3 DNA follows: TGTGCCACCAGTGACAAGACAGGGCTTGTTGCTCAATCAGATACGCAGTATTTT. Amino acid sequence: CATSDKTGLVAQSDTQYF.

V usage is TRBV7-3 and J usage is TRBJ1-2; D gene unclear. The V gene's germline CDR1 is SGHTA and CDR2 FQGTGA. This CDR3 has 12 residues. V was clipped by 2 bases and J by 6 bases, with 7 bases between them. The CDR3 reads CASSLYGDGYTF. DNA of the CDR3: TGTGCCAGCAGCTTATACGGGGATGGCTACACCTTC.

This clone was seen a handful of times. This sequence joins TRBV2 and TRBJ1-1, with D uncertain. This CDR3 spans 12 amino acids. The V and J ends lost 1 base and 10 bases respectively, with 10 bases between them. The V gene's germline CDR1 is SNHLY and CDR2 FYNNEI. The CDR3 DNA reads as TGTGCCAGCAGTGAAGGCGTCCGGGGAGCTTTCTTT. This gives the protein CASSEGVRGAFF.

This clone was counted once. The J gene is TRBJ2-3, the V gene TRBV3-1 (or the pseudogene TRBV3-2), with TRBD2 matching over 16 bases. J was trimmed by 5 bases and V by 2 bases; bases with no gene match: 7. This CDR3 has 18 residues. Germline CDR1 and CDR2: LGHDT and YNNKEL (reference sequence). The CDR3 spells CASSQFGTSGGARDTQYF. The DNA of the CDR3 is TGTGCCAGCAGCCAATTTGGGACTAGCGGGGGGGCAAGAGATACGCAGTATTTT.

V is TRBV10-3 and J is TRBJ1-2; D is undetermined. The V gene's germline CDR1 is ENHRY and CDR2 SYGVKD. V lost 0 bases, J lost 2 bases, and 13 bases lay in between. The CDR3 has 16 residues. The CDR3 DNA sequence: TGTGCCATCAGTGAGTCTAGGAGCACCGAGAACTATGGCTACACCTTC. Residues: CAISESRSTENYGYTF.

The rearrangement joins TRBV7-9 to TRBJ1-4, with D maybe TRBD1 (6 bases). The CDR3 covers 14 residues. The germline V gene encodes CDR1 SEHNR and CDR2 FQNEAQ (reference sequence). The ends were cut back, 2 bases at V and 4 bases at J, with 8 bases in the middle. CDR3 amino acids: CASSLQGNNEKLFF. The CDR3 DNA reads TGTGCCAGCAGCTTACAGGGGAATAATGAAAAACTGTTTTTT.

The V gene is TRBV19, the J gene TRBJ1-2, with TRBD1 identical over 9 bases. The germline gives CDR1 LNHDA, CDR2 SQIVND (reference sequence). V lost 5 bases, J lost 0 bases, and 7 bases stayed unmatched. The CDR3 spans 16 residues. For the CDR3, the DNA is TGTGCCAGTAGTCCCGGGACAGGGCCCACTAACTATGGCTACACCTTC. It is translated as CASSPGTGPTNYGYTF. Drawing the rest from reference TRBV19 and TRBJ1-2, the complete variable domain is DGGITQSPKYLFRKEGQNVTLSCEQNLNHDAMYWYRQDPGQGLRLIYYSQIVNDFQKGDIAEGYSVSREKKESFPLTVTSAQKNPTAFYLCASSPGTGPTNYGYTFGSGTRLTVV.